This T cell receptor (beta chain) emerged from a study of cytomegalovirus exposure and HLA in healthy donors. General study points: Researchers reported from a later analysis that most CMV-associated TCR beta chains appeared HLA-restricted. Most of the TCR beta V segments (in an earlier analysis) were productive either about 87% or about 30% of the time.

Concerning this clone itself: Its antigen is not known.

This CDR3 has 13 amino acids. Trimming cost V 10 bases and J 3 bases, with 15 bases left between them. In germline, CDR1 is ENHRY, CDR2 SYGVKD. Though nominally healthy at sampling, donors likely had unrecorded immune exposures. This PCR relied on a set of 60 Vbeta primers and 13 Jbeta primers. TCRdb keeps only in-frame clones here, not all; method: immunoSEQ multiplex PCR. The table shows some 160,000 clones, with around 80% occurring only once. The rearrangement uses TRBV10-3 and TRBJ1-2; the D gene is possibly TRBD1 (6 bases). The sequenced sample consisted of PBMCs. The clonotype was recovered from a man aged 40-49 years in good health and CMV-seronegative. The CDR3: CASLRDTDYGYTF. The CDR3 nucleotides are TGTGCCAGTCTCCGGGACACCGACTATGGCTACACCTTC.